This record concerns one T cell receptor beta chain sequence. No cognate antigen has been identified for it. Qualities for individual bases were not recorded, and no much larger clone is one base off. CDR1 MNHEY and CDR2 SVGAGI are derived from the germline V gene. The germline ends are 16 bases apart after V is trimmed by 6 bases and J by 0 bases. Spanning cysteine to phenylalanine, the CDR3 consists of 16 amino acids. The only DNA kept is the CDR3, 48 bases in frame from the first base. The sample belongs to a study of CD4 and CD8 cells across lung adenocarcinoma regions (dated by TCRdb to the late 2010s). At the level of the whole study: The study examined intratumor heterogeneity of the T cell receptor repertoire by comparing tumor centers with tumor margins.

Receptor amplification or capture employed PCR. The sequencing machine was a HiSeq X Ten. The public reads were run again by TCRdb, first through fastp at Q25 and then through MiXCR, and only productive beta chains were kept. One record per CDR3 amino acid sequence lists the most common genes and DNA. The sample records around 20,000 distinct CDR3 sequences, around half of which are singletons. About 30% of the sample is taken by the ten largest. Donors were patients with localized lung adenocarcinoma, a subtype of non-small cell lung cancer. The samples were taken from the centers of localized lung adenocarcinomas. CD8+ T cells from tumor tissue were profiled separately from CD4+ T cells for TCR repertoire analysis.

Sequencing input: CD8+ T cells from the center of a lung tumor. In light of the paper, this sample's cell subset or site label describes: tumor center region. Recombination joined TRBV6-5 with TRBJ2-3; perhaps TRBD2 is the D gene, with 5 bases matching. This TCR came from a female donor with lung adenocarcinoma. The CD4 and CD8 labels of this study may be unreliable. The nucleotides read TGTGCCAGCAGGTACCTCCAGGTAGCGAGCACAGATACGCAGTATTTT. Its product reads: CASRYLQVASTDTQYF.